This TCR beta chain was found in a study of identical twins (dated by TCRdb to the mid-2010s). For the study in its entirety: TCR alpha and beta repertoires from monozygotic twins, unrelated adults of various ages and cord blood were deep-sequenced to test whether fetal clonotypes persist. Replicate twin experiments were performed at different times using different library preparation protocols to rule out contamination. What the work shows at the level of the full study, not this receptor alone: Excess twin sharing in beta out-of-frame sequences was weaker because fewer shared sequences lowered the signal-to-noise ratio. Abundant cord blood beta clonotypes carried fewer insertions; young adult naive repertoires showed a weaker similar trend, while memory repertoires showed none. Out-of-frame TCR alpha sharing in monozygotic twins was systematically underestimated by recombination models, whereas sharing between unrelated individuals was in agreement with the recombination models. Compared with coincidental sharing between unrelated individuals, an excess of low generation-probability sequences was observed among out-of-frame TCR alpha sequences shared between twins. Because the same donors could not be followed over many years, the conclusions depended on cross-sectional statistical analysis. Invariant T cells such as MAIT and iNKT could partly confound zero-insertion analyses, although diverse VJ usage argued against such confounding for most clonotypes.

Every donor was a healthy Caucasian. Miltenyi CD45RO+ enrichment and human naive T-cell isolation kits were used to isolate memory (CD45RO+) and naive T cells from PBMC. Libraries were made using 5' RACE. Sequencing was performed on an Illumina HiSeq 2000. Template switching added a universal primer binding site, and the final cDNA carried a unique molecular identifier that allowed TCR cDNA molecules to be counted accurately. Specific primers in the conserved constant-segment region were used to synthesize first-strand cDNA for TCR alpha and beta chains. To control for contamination, each cDNA library was double barcoded with a SMART-Mk sample barcode plus Illumina barcodes. Two successive PCR steps introduced TruSeq adapter sequences along with Illumina sample barcodes. TCR alpha and beta cDNA libraries were sequenced on the Illumina HiSeq platform with custom primers. Regarding the original processing steps: Unique molecular identifiers were extracted from raw reads with MiGEC, and CDR3 positions were determined with MiXCR. Recombination models were inferred per individual with the repgenHMM and IGoR tools using an EM algorithm. The tcR package in R was used for shared clonotype analysis, with sharing normalized by the product of cloneset sizes. To study raw recombination free of thymic and clonal selection effects, out-of-frame nonproductive sequences were analyzed. TCRdb's own reprocessing of the public reads used fastp at Q25 and MiXCR and kept productive beta chains. Every CDR3 protein is listed once, alongside the most common genes and DNA of its rows. These V and J calls are TCRdb output, not the study's own analysis. Counted in this sample were around 200,000 distinct CDR3 sequences; around 10% of them appeared once. Together, the top ten hold 4% to 6% of the sample.

The trim is 3 bases for V and 4 bases for J, with a gap of 17 bases between the germline ends. Based on the germline V gene, the CDR1 and CDR2 sequences are SGDLS and YYNGEE. Including cysteine and phenylalanine, the CDR3 has 16 amino acids. Here the CDR3 DNA is all that survives: 48 bases in frame from base 1. This clonotype has ten or more counts. Its antigen remains undetermined. The input lacks base qualities; no much larger clone sits a single base away. This sequence was found in a woman younger than 35 in good health. The sequence joins TRBV9 to TRBJ1-3, with a weak D call of TRBD1 (5 bases match). Sequenced sample: memory (CD45RO+) T cells sorted from blood. In light of the paper, this sample's cell subset or site label describes: CD45RO+ enriched T cells. The CDR3 region reads CASSAEARAGGNTIYF. The DNA sequence is TGTGCCAGCAGCGCTGAGGCTCGGGCAGGGGGAAACACCATATATTTT.